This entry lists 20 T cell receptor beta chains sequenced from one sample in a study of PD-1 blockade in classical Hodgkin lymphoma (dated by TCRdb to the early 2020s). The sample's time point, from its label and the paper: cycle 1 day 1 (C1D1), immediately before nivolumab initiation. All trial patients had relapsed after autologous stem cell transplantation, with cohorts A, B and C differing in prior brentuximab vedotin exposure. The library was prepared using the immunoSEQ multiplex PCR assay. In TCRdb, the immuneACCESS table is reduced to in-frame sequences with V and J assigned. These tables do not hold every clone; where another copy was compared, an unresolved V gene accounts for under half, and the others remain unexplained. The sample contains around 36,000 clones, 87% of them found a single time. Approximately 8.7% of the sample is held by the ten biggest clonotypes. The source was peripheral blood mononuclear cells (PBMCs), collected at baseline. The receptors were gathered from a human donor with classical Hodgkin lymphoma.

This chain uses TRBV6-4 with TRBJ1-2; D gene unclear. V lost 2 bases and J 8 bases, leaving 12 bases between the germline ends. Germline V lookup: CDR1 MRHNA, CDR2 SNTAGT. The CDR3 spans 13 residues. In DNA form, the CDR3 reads TGTGCCAGCAGTGACACCTCGGGCAGGGGCTACACCTTC. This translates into CASSDTSGRGYTF.

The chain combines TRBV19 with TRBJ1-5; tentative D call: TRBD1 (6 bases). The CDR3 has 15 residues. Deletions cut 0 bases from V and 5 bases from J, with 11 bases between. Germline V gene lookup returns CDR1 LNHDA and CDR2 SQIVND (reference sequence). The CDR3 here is CASSIDLGGDQPQHF. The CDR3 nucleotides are TGTGCCAGTAGTATAGATCTGGGGGGCGATCAGCCCCAGCATTTT.

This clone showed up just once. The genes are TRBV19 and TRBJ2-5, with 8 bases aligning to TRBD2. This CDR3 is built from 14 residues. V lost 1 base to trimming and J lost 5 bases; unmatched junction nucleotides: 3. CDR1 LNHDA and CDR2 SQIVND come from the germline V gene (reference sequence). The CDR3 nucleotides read TGTGCCAGTAGTATAGCGCCTAGCGGGGAGACCCAGTACTTC. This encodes CASSIAPSGETQYF.

The CDR3 loop is CASSLTIGNSGANVLTF. In nucleotides, the CDR3 is TGTGCCAGCAGCTTAACTATTGGGAACTCTGGGGCCAACGTCCTGACTTTC. The chain is built from TRBV7-3 and TRBJ2-6; D is unresolved. Germline V CDR1 and CDR2: SGHTA, FQGTGA. This CDR3 has 17 residues. V was trimmed by 0 bases and J by 0 bases, leaving 9 bases between them.

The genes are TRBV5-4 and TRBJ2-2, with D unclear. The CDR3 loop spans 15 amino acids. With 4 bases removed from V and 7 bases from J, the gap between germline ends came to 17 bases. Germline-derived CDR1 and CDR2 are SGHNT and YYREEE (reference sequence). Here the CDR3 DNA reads TGTGCCAGCAGCCTAGGTACGGCCGTCGGCGGGGAGCTGTTTTTT. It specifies CASSLGTAVGGELFF.

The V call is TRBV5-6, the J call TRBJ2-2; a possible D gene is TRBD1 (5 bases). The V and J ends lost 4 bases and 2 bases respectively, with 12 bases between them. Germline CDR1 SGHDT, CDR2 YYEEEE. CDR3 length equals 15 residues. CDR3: CASSPPGQNTGELFF. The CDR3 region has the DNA TGTGCCAGCAGCCCGCCAGGGCAAAACACCGGGGAGCTGTTTTTT.

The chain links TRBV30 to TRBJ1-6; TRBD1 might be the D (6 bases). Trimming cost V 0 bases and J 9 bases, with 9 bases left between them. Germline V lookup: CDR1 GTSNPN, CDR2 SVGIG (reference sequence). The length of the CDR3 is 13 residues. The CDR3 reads CAWSVVRGSPLHF. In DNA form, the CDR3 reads TGTGCCTGGAGTGTAGTCAGGGGTTCACCCCTCCACTTT. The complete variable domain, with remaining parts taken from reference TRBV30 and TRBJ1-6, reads SQTIHQWPATLVQPVGSPLSLECTVEGTSNPNLYWYRQAAGRGLQLLFYSVGIGQISSEVPQNLSASRPQDRQFILSSKKLLLSDSGFYLCAWSVVRGSPLHFGNGTRLTVT.

The CDR3 loop reads CASPPQPGQIFIRDTQYF. The CDR3 DNA is TGTGCCAGTCCACCACAGCCGGGACAGATCTTCATAAGGGATACGCAGTATTTT. The chain links TRBV19 to TRBJ2-3, with 7 bases fitting TRBD1. With 8 bases clipped from V and 6 bases from J, the junction kept 23 bases outside the gene matches. CDR3 length equals 18 residues. The germline gives CDR1 LNHDA, CDR2 SQIVND (reference sequence).

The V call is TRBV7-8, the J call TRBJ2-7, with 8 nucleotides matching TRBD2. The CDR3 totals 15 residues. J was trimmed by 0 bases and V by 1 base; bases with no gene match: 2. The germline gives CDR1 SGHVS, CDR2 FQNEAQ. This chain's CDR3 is CASSLVGTSSYEQYF. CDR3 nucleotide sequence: TGTGCCAGCAGCTTAGTCGGGACTAGCTCCTACGAGCAGTACTTC.

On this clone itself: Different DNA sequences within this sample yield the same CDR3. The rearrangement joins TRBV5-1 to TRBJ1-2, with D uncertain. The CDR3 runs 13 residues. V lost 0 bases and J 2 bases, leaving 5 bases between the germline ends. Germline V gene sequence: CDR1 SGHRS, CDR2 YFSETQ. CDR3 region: CASSLGENYGYTF. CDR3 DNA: TGCGCCAGCAGCTTGGGAGAGAACTATGGCTACACCTTC.

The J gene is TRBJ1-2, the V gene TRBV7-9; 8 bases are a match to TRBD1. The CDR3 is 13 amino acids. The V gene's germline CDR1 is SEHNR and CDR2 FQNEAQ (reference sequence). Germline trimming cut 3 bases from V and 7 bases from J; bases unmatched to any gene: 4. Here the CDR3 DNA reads TGTGCCAGCAGCTTCGGACAGGGAGCTGGCTACACCTTC. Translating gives CASSFGQGAGYTF. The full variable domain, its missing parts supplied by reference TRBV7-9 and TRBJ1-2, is DTGVSQNPRHKITKRGQNVTFRCDPISEHNRLYWYRQTLGQGPEFLTYFQNEAQLEKSRLLSDRFSAERPKGSFSTLEIQRTEQGDSAMYLCASSFGQGAGYTFGSGTRLTVV.

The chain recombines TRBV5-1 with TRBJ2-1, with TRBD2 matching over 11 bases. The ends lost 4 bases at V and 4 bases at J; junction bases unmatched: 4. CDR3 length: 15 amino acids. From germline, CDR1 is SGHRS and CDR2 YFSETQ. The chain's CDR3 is CASSKLAGVYNEQFF. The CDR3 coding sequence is TGCGCCAGCAGCAAACTAGCGGGAGTTTACAATGAGCAGTTCTTC.

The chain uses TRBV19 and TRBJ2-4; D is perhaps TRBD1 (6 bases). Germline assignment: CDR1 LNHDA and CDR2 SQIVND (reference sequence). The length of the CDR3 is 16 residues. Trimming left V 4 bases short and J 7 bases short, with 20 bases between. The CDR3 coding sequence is TGTGCCAGTAGTACCCCTCGCCAGGGGCCCGGGAACATTCAGTACTTC. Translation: CASSTPRQGPGNIQYF.

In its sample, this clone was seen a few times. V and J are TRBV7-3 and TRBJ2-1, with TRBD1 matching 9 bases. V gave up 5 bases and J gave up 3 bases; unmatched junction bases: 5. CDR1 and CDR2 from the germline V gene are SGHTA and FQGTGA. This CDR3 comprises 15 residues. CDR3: CASSPRQGVYNEQFF. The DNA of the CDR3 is TGTGCCAGCAGCCCCCGACAGGGGGTCTACAATGAGCAGTTCTTC.

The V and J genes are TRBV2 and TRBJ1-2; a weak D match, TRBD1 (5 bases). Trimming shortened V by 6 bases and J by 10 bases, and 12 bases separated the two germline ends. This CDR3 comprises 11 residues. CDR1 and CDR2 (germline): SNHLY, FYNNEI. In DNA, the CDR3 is TGTGCCAGCAGAGCTGGGGGGTCCTACACCTTC. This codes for CASRAGGSYTF.

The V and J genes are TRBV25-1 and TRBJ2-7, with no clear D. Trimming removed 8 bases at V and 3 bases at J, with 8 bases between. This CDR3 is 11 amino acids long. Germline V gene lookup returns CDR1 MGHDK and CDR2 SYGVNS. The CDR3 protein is CASEVNYEQYF. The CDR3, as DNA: TGTGCCAGCGAGGTTAACTACGAGCAGTACTTC.

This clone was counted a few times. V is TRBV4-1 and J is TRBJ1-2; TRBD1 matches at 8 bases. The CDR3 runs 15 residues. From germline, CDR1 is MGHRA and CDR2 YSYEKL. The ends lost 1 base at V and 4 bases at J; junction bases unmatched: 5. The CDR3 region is CASSQVQTGVYGYTF. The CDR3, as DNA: TGCGCCAGCAGCCAAGTTCAGACAGGGGTCTATGGCTACACCTTC.

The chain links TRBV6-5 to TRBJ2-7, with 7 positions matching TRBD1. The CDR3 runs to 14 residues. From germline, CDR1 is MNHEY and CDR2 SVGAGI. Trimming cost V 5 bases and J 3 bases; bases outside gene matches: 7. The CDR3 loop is CASSTGTVIYEQYF. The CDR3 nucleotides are TGTGCCAGCAGTACCGGGACAGTAATCTACGAGCAGTACTTC.

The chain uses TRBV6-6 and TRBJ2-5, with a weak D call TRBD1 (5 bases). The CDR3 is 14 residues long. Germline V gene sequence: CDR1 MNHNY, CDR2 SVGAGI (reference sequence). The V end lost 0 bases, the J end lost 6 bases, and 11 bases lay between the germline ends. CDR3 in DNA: TGTGCCAGCAGTTACTCAACTATGGGGCAGACCCAGTACTTC. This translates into CASSYSTMGQTQYF.

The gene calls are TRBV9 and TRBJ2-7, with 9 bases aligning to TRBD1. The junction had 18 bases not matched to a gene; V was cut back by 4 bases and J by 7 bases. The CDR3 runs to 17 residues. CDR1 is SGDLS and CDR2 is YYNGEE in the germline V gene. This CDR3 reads CASSPVGHGTGLGEQYF. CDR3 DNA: TGTGCCAGCAGCCCCGTTGGTCACGGGACAGGGTTGGGGGAGCAGTACTTC. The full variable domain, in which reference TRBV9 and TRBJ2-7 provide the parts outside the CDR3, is DSGVTQTPKHLITATGQRVTLRCSPRSGDLSVYWYQQSLDQGLQFLIQYYNGEERAKGNILERFSAQQFPDLHSELNLSSLELGDSALYFCASSPVGHGTGLGEQYFGPGTRLTVT.